The 31 T cell receptor beta chains below come from one sample, sequenced in a study of CD8 T cells in Susac syndrome. After extraction with the RNeasy kit, about 0.45 to 1 ug of the RNA was reverse transcribed using random hexamers. TCRdb ran MiXCR on the immunoSEQ multiplex PCR reads and lists one entry per CDR3 protein. The profile covers about 150,000 distinct CDR3 sequences, with around 96% appearing a single time and 0.2% to 0.25% taken by the ten largest. Source material: CD8+ T cells from PBMCs. These receptors originate from a human donor with multiple sclerosis.

The chain couples TRBV29-1 to TRBJ1-2; a possible D gene is TRBD1 (6 bases). With 4 bases removed from V and 8 bases from J, the gap between germline ends came to 23 bases. Germline CDR1 reads SQVTM; CDR2 reads ANQGSEA. The CDR3 runs 15 residues. CDR3 amino acids: CSVVYRRRGIGGYTF. The CDR3 nucleotides are TGCAGCGTTGTTTACCGACGAAGGGGGATTGGGGGCTACACCTTC.

This chain connects TRBV29-1 to TRBJ2-1; TRBD1 might be the D (7 bases). V lost 6 bases and J lost 2, with 14 bases in between. The length of the CDR3 is 14 residues. Germline V lookup: CDR1 SQVTM, CDR2 ANQGSEA. CDR3 in DNA: TGCAGCGTGGGGGGTCAGGGGGCCTACAATGAGCAGTTCTTC. It codes for CSVGGQGAYNEQFF.

This clonotype showed up just once. This chain links TRBV29-1 with TRBJ1-2, with 9 positions matching TRBD1. Trimming cost V 7 bases and J 3 bases; bases outside gene matches: 9. The CDR3 extends over 14 amino acids. From germline, CDR1 is SQVTM and CDR2 ANQGSEA. DNA for the CDR3: TGCAGCGCCCGACAGGGGGACTTATACTATGGCTACACCTTC. Translating it yields CSARQGDLYYGYTF.

The rearrangement joins TRBV27 to TRBJ2-7; D remains ambiguous. Trimming pared 4 bases from V and 5 bases from J, leaving 6 bases between. Germline lookup yields CDR1 MNHEY and CDR2 SMNVEV (reference sequence). The CDR3 loop spans 11 amino acids. CDR3 DNA: TGTGCCAGCAGTTACGGAAACGAGCAGTACTTC. It is translated as CASSYGNEQYF.

The chain has TRBV6-5 and TRBJ1-2; D is unclear. From germline, CDR1 is MNHEY and CDR2 SVGAGI. CDR3 length: 14 amino acids. With 2 bases removed from V and 3 bases from J, the gap between germline ends came to 10 bases. The CDR3 nucleotides read TGTGCCAGCAGTTACGGCAAAGCCCACTATGGCTACACCTTC. As protein: CASSYGKAHYGYTF.

V is TRBV12-5 and J is TRBJ1-2; TRBD1 might be the D (6 bases). The CDR3 runs to 17 residues. Germline CDR1 reads LGHNT; CDR2 reads FRNRAP. V lost 6 bases, J lost 1 base, and 21 bases lay in between. CDR3 nucleotide sequence: TGTGCTAGTGGCTCTAGTGGGCAGGGGCAACTTAACTATGGCTACACCTTC. This gives the protein CASGSSGQGQLNYGYTF.

The rearrangement joins TRBV2 to TRBJ2-7; D remains ambiguous. The V gene lost 8 bases and the J gene lost 6 bases, with 14 bases spanning the gap. The CDR3 consists of 12 residues. Looked up from germline, CDR1 is SNHLY and CDR2 is FYNNEI. The DNA for the CDR3 is TGTGCCAGCTTAGGTACGAGTGGCGAGCAGTACTTC. Translation gives CASLGTSGEQYF.

The V gene is TRBV6-2 or TRBV6-3, the J gene TRBJ1-2; 7 bases are shared with TRBD1. CDR3 length: 18 amino acids. V was clipped by 8 bases and J by 2 bases; unmatched bases: 20. Germline CDR1 and CDR2: MNHEY and SVGEGT. CDR3 residues: CASCLQTPPGTANYGYTF. The CDR3 bases are TGTGCCAGCTGTCTGCAGACCCCACCCGGGACAGCCAACTATGGCTACACCTTC.

This chain connects TRBV5-6 to TRBJ1-2; no firm D call. Germline CDR1 reads SGHDT; CDR2 reads YYEEEE. V shed 0 bases and J shed 8 bases, with 8 bases lying between them. The CDR3 spans 12 residues. CDR3: CASSLGKSGYTF. DNA of the CDR3: TGTGCCAGCAGCTTGGGTAAAAGCGGCTACACCTTC.

The CDR3 loop reads CASSKAGTNYGYTF. The CDR3 nucleotides are TGTGCCAGCAGTAAGGCAGGGACCAACTATGGCTACACCTTC. The chain couples TRBV7-8 to TRBJ1-2, with a possible D match to TRBD1 (5 bases). V was cut by 6 bases and J by 2 bases, with 13 bases left in between. This CDR3 is built from 14 residues. The germline V gene has CDR1 SGHVS and CDR2 FQNEAQ.

V usage is TRBV3-1 and J usage is TRBJ2-1, with 8 bases aligning to TRBD1. The CDR3 extends over 14 amino acids. Germline assignment: CDR1 LGHDT and CDR2 YNNKEL (reference sequence). V gave up 5 bases and J gave up 8 bases; unmatched junction bases: 8. CDR3 nucleotide sequence: TGTGCCAGCAGCGGGGACAGGCTGACCGATGAGCAGTTCTTC. As protein: CASSGDRLTDEQFF.

The chain combines TRBV5-1 with TRBJ1-2; a weak D match, TRBD1 (6 bases). The germline V gene encodes CDR1 SGHRS and CDR2 YFSETQ. Trimming took off 0 bases at V and 3 bases at J, with 6 bases between the two ends. CDR3 length equals 13 residues. CDR3 amino acids: CASSLEGDYGYTF. In DNA form, the CDR3 reads TGCGCCAGCAGCTTGGAGGGGGACTATGGCTACACCTTC.

The V call is TRBV2, the J call TRBJ2-7; D is uncertain. Germline CDR1 is SNHLY and CDR2 is FYNNEI. V lost 7 bases, J lost 5 bases, and 18 bases lay in between. CDR3 length: 14 amino acids. This chain's CDR3 is CASTPPGLVDEQYF. The CDR3 nucleotides read TGTGCCAGCACCCCACCCGGCCTCGTGGACGAGCAGTACTTC.

The chain recombines TRBV7-9 with TRBJ2-1; 7 bases are shared with TRBD1. J lost 5 bases, V lost 4 bases, and 11 bases had no gene match. Germline V CDR1 and CDR2: SEHNR, FQNEAQ (reference sequence). CDR3 length: 16 amino acids. CDR3 sequence reads: CASSSPDRPAHNEQFF. As DNA, the CDR3 is TGTGCCAGCAGCTCCCCGGACAGGCCGGCGCACAATGAGCAGTTCTTC.

This chain uses TRBV9 with TRBJ1-5; D remains ambiguous. Germline lookup yields CDR1 SGDLS and CDR2 YYNGEE. The CDR3 has 15 amino acids. Trimming left V 8 bases short and J 4 bases short, with 19 bases between. The CDR3 region has the DNA TGTGCCAGTAGCCTAGCGGGCGGAGTTAATCAGCCCCAGCATTTT. Protein product: CASSLAGGVNQPQHF.

This clonotype was seen a single time. The genes are TRBV14 and TRBJ2-3, with no clear D. CDR1 is SGHDN and CDR2 is FVKESK in the germline V gene. V shed 1 base and J shed 1 base, with 9 bases lying between them. This CDR3 is built from 15 residues. The DNA of the CDR3 is TGTGCCAGCAGCCAAGGAATCCGGGGCACAGATACGCAGTATTTT. Its protein product is CASSQGIRGTDTQYF.

The chain combines TRBV9 with TRBJ1-1; TRBD1 is a possible D gene (5 bases). CDR1 SGDLS and CDR2 YYNGEE come from the germline V gene. The V end lost 7 bases, the J end lost 3 bases, and 7 bases lay between the germline ends. The CDR3 has 11 amino acids. The CDR3 region is CASGGYTEAFF. The CDR3 nucleotides read TGTGCCAGCGGGGGGTACACTGAAGCTTTCTTT.

This chain links TRBV28 with TRBJ2-7, with 11 bases fitting TRBD1. CDR1 MDHEN and CDR2 SYDVKM come from the germline V gene. The CDR3 loop spans 19 amino acids. V shed 5 bases and J 3 bases; nucleotides not matched to a gene: 18. CDR3 DNA sequence: TGTGCCAGCAGTCCGAGGATTGGACAGGGGGCAAATAGAAACTACGAGCAGTACTTC. Translated: CASSPRIGQGANRNYEQYF.

This chain joins TRBV5-1 and TRBJ2-5; D gene ambiguous. Per germline, CDR1 SGHRS and CDR2 YFSETQ. The CDR3 length is 13 residues. V was shortened by 6 bases and J by 5 bases, with 14 bases between the two germline ends. CDR3 sequence (DNA): TGCGCCAGCAAATCTGAACTATCGGAGACCCAGTACTTC. Amino acid sequence: CASKSELSETQYF.

The rearrangement joins TRBV29-1 to TRBJ1-5; 7 nucleotides line up with TRBD1. With V trimmed by 4 bases and J by 1 base, 1 base remained unmatched. The germline V gene has CDR1 SQVTM and CDR2 ANQGSEA. This CDR3 has 13 residues. This chain's CDR3 is CSVGQGSNQPQHF. The CDR3, as DNA: TGCAGCGTTGGACAGGGCAGCAATCAGCCCCAGCATTTT. The full variable domain, with the rest looked up from reference TRBV29-1 and TRBJ1-5, is SAVISQKPSRDICQRGTSLTIQCQVDSQVTMMFWYRQQPGQSLTLIATANQGSEATYESGFVIDKFPISRPNLTFSTLTVSNMSPEDSSIYLCSVGQGSNQPQHFGDGTRLSIL.

The J gene is TRBJ1-6, the V gene TRBV7-9, with D unclear. The CDR3 is 16 amino acids. CDR1 and CDR2 from the germline V gene are SEHNR and FQNEAQ (reference sequence). Trimming stripped 7 bases from V and 10 bases from J, with 23 bases between. The CDR3 nucleotides are TGTGCCAGCACCAACTCCCCCCCGAGGCTGGGCTCACCCCTCCACTTT. It translates to CASTNSPPRLGSPLHF.

The chain uses TRBV29-1 and TRBJ2-5; 11 bases are a match to TRBD2. J gave up 4 bases and V 7 bases, and 14 bases lay outside the gene matches. Germline loops: CDR1 SQVTM, CDR2 ANQGSEA. The CDR3 length is 16 residues. Here the CDR3 reads CSGKRRASGGLETQYF. In DNA form, the CDR3 reads TGCAGCGGCAAACGTAGGGCTAGCGGGGGGTTAGAGACCCAGTACTTC.

V gene TRBV19 combines with J gene TRBJ2-7; D is perhaps TRBD1 (7 bases). CDR3 length: 13 amino acids. V was pared by 5 bases and J by 4 bases, with 12 bases between. CDR1 and CDR2 (germline): LNHDA, SQIVND (reference sequence). CDR3 sequence (DNA): TGTGCCAGTAGTGGCGGGACAGATTACGAGCAGTACTTC. Its protein product is CASSGGTDYEQYF.

The chain employs TRBV9 and TRBJ2-1, with a tentative D call TRBD2 (5 bases). Germline assignment: CDR1 SGDLS and CDR2 YYNGEE. Between the trimmed V and J ends, which lost 0 bases and 8 bases, there was a span of 12 bases. The CDR3 length is 14 residues. The CDR3 protein is CASSVDGSGHEQFF. DNA of the CDR3: TGTGCCAGCAGCGTAGATGGCAGCGGCCATGAGCAGTTCTTC.

The J gene is TRBJ2-7, the V gene TRBV7-2; D could derive from TRBD1 or TRBD2 (5 bases each). Trimming stripped 2 bases from V and 6 bases from J, with 11 bases between. Germline loops: CDR1 SGHTA, CDR2 FQGNSA. The length of the CDR3 is 13 residues. This CDR3 reads CASSLNSGAEQYF. In nucleotides, the CDR3 is TGTGCCAGCAGCTTAAATTCCGGGGCCGAGCAGTACTTC.

This chain connects TRBV7-9 to TRBJ1-1; D may be TRBD1 (5 bases). V gave up 6 bases and J gave up 1 base, with 18 bases separating them. This CDR3 is 16 amino acids long. Germline V gene data show CDR1 as SEHNR and CDR2 as FQNEAQ (reference sequence). The CDR3 is CASRARVAGENTEAFF. In nucleotides, the CDR3 is TGTGCCAGCAGGGCCCGCGTAGCGGGGGAGAACACTGAAGCTTTCTTT.

The rearrangement joins TRBV7-9 to TRBJ2-5; TRBD2 matches 10 bases. J lost 2 bases, V lost 10 bases, and 13 bases had no gene match. The CDR3 runs 16 residues. Germline loops: CDR1 SEHNR, CDR2 FQNEAQ (reference sequence). This CDR3 is CATERGGQYMQETQYF. The CDR3 bases are TGTGCCACGGAGCGGGGGGGTCAGTATATGCAAGAGACCCAGTACTTC.

The sample holds a few counts of this clonotype. The genes are TRBV11-2 and TRBJ2-1; no clear D gene. The germline V and J ends were trimmed by 2 bases and 4 bases, with 6 bases remaining between them. CDR3 length equals 13 residues. CDR1 is SGHAT, CDR2 FQNNGV, per germline. The CDR3 nucleotides are TGTGCCAGCAGCTTAACGGAATACAATGAGCAGTTCTTC. This encodes CASSLTEYNEQFF.

The chain couples TRBV4-1 to TRBJ2-3; 10 bases fit TRBD2. Germline V gene lookup returns CDR1 MGHRA and CDR2 YSYEKL. This CDR3 has 15 residues. With 6 bases clipped from V and 0 bases from J, the junction kept 3 bases outside the gene matches. The CDR3 nucleotides are TGCGCCAGCAGACAGACTAGCGGGAGCACAGATACGCAGTATTTT. Its protein product is CASRQTSGSTDTQYF.

This rearrangement joins TRBV30 to TRBJ2-3; no firm D call. Germline-derived CDR1 and CDR2 are GTSNPN and SVGIG (reference sequence). The CDR3 runs 14 residues. V was clipped by 4 bases and J by 1 base, with 12 bases between them. The CDR3 here is CAWNARGRTDTQYF. The CDR3 DNA sequence: TGTGCCTGGAATGCCCGAGGCCGCACAGATACGCAGTATTTT.

This clonotype was counted between two and nine times. The genes are TRBV27 and TRBJ2-1, with TRBD2 matching 7 bases. Germline trimming cut 3 bases from V and 4 bases from J; bases unmatched to any gene: 9. This CDR3 spans 16 amino acids. Germline-derived CDR1 and CDR2 are MNHEY and SMNVEV (reference sequence). The CDR3 protein is CASSFPRDYLYNEQFF. The DNA of the CDR3 is TGTGCCAGCAGTTTCCCTCGGGACTATCTTTACAATGAGCAGTTCTTC.